The 5 T cell receptor beta chains reported below all come from one sample, sequenced in a study of technical replicates of blood from four donors. Only in-frame clones appear in the TCRdb table, and some are missing; sequencing was by immunoSEQ multiplex PCR. The sample has about 84,000 clones, almost 98% seen once. Sequenced sample: T cells isolated from PBMCs. These receptors all stem from a human donor in good health.

The chain employs TRBV19 and TRBJ2-7; maybe TRBD2 (6 bases). The CDR3 sequence is 15 residues long. CDR1 is LNHDA, CDR2 SQIVND, per germline (reference sequence). Trimming took 3 bases from V and 3 from J, leaving 15 bases between them. CDR3 in DNA: TGTGCCAGTAGTATTGGGGACTCGCGAAGCTACGAGCAGTACTTC. This sequence encodes CASSIGDSRSYEQYF.

The chain carries TRBV4-1 and TRBJ2-1; D is perhaps TRBD2 (6 bases). The CDR3 loop spans 16 amino acids. The V and J ends lost 1 base and 5 bases respectively, with 15 bases between them. Looked up from germline, CDR1 is MGHRA and CDR2 is YSYEKL. This chain's CDR3 is CASSQAIAAGHNEQFF. DNA of the CDR3: TGCGCCAGCAGCCAAGCCATAGCGGCAGGACACAATGAGCAGTTCTTC.

The V call is TRBV6-1, the J call TRBJ1-1; D unclear. The V gene's germline CDR1 is MNHNS and CDR2 SASEGT. V gave up 6 bases and J gave up 0 bases, with 11 bases separating them. The CDR3 extends over 14 amino acids. CDR3 nucleotides: TGTGCCAGCAGAAACAGCTTAATGAACACTGAAGCTTTCTTT. This gives the protein CASRNSLMNTEAFF.

The rearrangement joins TRBV7-9 to TRBJ1-4, with unresolved D. The CDR3 length is 18 residues. In germline, CDR1 is SEHNR, CDR2 FQNEAQ (reference sequence). With 1 base removed from V and 5 bases from J, the gap between germline ends came to 20 bases. Here the CDR3 DNA reads TGTGCCAGCAGCTTAGGAACTAGATTCGGGGAGGAGAATGAAAAACTGTTTTTT. It encodes CASSLGTRFGEENEKLFF.

The rearrangement joins TRBV4-1 to TRBJ1-6; D not resolved. The V and J ends lost 5 bases and 1 base respectively, with 12 bases between them. CDR1 and CDR2 from the germline V gene are MGHRA and YSYEKL. There are 16 residues in the CDR3. This CDR3 reads CASSDIIGSYNSPLHF. The CDR3 nucleotides read TGCGCCAGCAGCGACATAATCGGATCCTATAATTCACCCCTCCACTTT.